The source of this T cell receptor beta chain is a study of shared clonotypes between healthy human individuals. The V gene's germline CDR1 is SGHAT and CDR2 FQNNGV. The CDR3 sequence is 16 residues long. The J segment lost 1 base and the V segment lost 5 bases, leaving 4 bases of the junction unmatched. Naive CD45RA+ and memory CD45RA-negative subsets were split from CD4+ cells. Clones were sequenced by immunoSEQ multiplex PCR, and TCRdb holds only the in-frame ones, with some missing. The sample shows about 980,000 clones, approximately 80% of them seen only once. This sequence joins TRBV11-2 and TRBJ2-2, with 10 bases lining up with TRBD2. The sample comprised memory CD4+ T cells sorted from blood. Specified subset: CD45RA-negative fraction. The receptor comes from a man between 18 and 35 years old in good health. CDR3 in DNA: TGTGCCAGCAGCGGACGGACTAGCGGGAACACCGGGGAGCTGTTTTTT. Translating gives CASSGRTSGNTGELFF.